The 15 T cell receptor beta chains presented below share a single source sample, sequenced in a study of cytomegalovirus exposure and HLA in healthy donors. Vbeta (60) and Jbeta (13) primers were used in the PCR. Assay: immunoSEQ multiplex PCR; the TCRdb copy retains only in-frame clones and omits some. The sample consists of approximately 170,000 clones, roughly 67% of them appearing once. Sequenced sample: PBMCs. Every receptor here comes from a woman younger than 35 in good health and CMV-seropositive.

V gene TRBV7-9 combines with J gene TRBJ2-5; TRBD2 agrees at 8 bases. The CDR3 has 15 residues. Germline CDR1 SEHNR, CDR2 FQNEAQ (reference sequence). Unmatched junction bases numbered 9, after V lost 5 bases and J lost 4 bases. The CDR3 DNA reads as TGTGCCAGCAGCACCGGGGGGGGTCCTGTAGAGACCCAGTACTTC. Protein: CASSTGGGPVETQYF.

V is TRBV18 and J is TRBJ1-5, with a weak D call TRBD1 (6 bases). Between the trimmed V and J ends, which lost 5 bases and 6 bases, there was a span of 20 bases. The germline V gene has CDR1 KGHSH and CDR2 LQKENI. The CDR3 consists of 16 residues. The chain's CDR3 is CASSIGQINQGQPQHF. CDR3 DNA: TGTGCCAGCTCAATTGGACAGATCAATCAGGGTCAGCCCCAGCATTTT. Based on the CDR3 plus reference TRBV18 and TRBJ1-5, the full variable domain is NAGVMQNPRHLVRRRGQEARLRCSPMKGHSHVYWYRQLPEEGLKFMVYLQKENIIDESGMPKERFSAEFPKEGPSILRIQQVVRGDSAAYFCASSIGQINQGQPQHFGDGTRLSIL.

The CDR3, as DNA: TGCGCCAGCAGCCATGACAGGGGTAGTAGCAATCAGCCCCAGCATTTT. Residues: CASSHDRGSSNQPQHF. The chain employs TRBV4-1 and TRBJ1-5, with 8 bases fitting TRBD1. CDR1 and CDR2 from the germline V gene are MGHRA and YSYEKL. This CDR3 is built from 16 residues. V lost 3 bases, J lost 0 bases, and 4 bases stayed unmatched.

The genes are TRBV6-1 and TRBJ2-2, with D perhaps matching TRBD2 (6 bases). CDR3 length: 17 amino acids. V gave up 3 bases and J gave up 6 bases, with 20 bases separating them. Germline loops: CDR1 MNHNS, CDR2 SASEGT. DNA of the CDR3: TGTGCCAGCAGTGAGGAGTGGCGGGGCGCGGGTCCCGGGGAGCTGTTTTTT. Protein sequence: CASSEEWRGAGPGELFF.

The J gene is TRBJ1-2, the V gene TRBV27; TRBD1 matches 12 bases. Germline CDR1 and CDR2: MNHEY and SMNVEV (reference sequence). The V segment lost 6 bases and the J segment 4 bases; nucleotides outside the gene matches: 12. There are 17 residues in the CDR3. The CDR3: CASSSGTGGPPAYGYTF. The CDR3 nucleotides read TGTGCCAGCAGCTCCGGGACAGGGGGCCCTCCTGCCTATGGCTACACCTTC.

The sample holds one count of this clone. The gene calls are TRBV7-8 and TRBJ1-1; D is ambiguous. The CDR3 runs to 16 residues. V lost 5 bases and J lost 3, with 19 bases in between. The germline V gene has CDR1 SGHVS and CDR2 FQNEAQ. CDR3 DNA sequence: TGTGCCAGCAGCCCCCGGATGGGTGAGGGTTACACTGAAGCTTTCTTT. Its protein is CASSPRMGEGYTEAFF.

This clone was found a few times. The V call is TRBV5-4, the J call TRBJ1-1; 10 bases align to TRBD1. The CDR3 covers 16 residues. Looked up from germline, CDR1 is SGHNT and CDR2 is YYREEE (reference sequence). V dropped 0 bases and J dropped 1; count of bases not matched to a gene: 3. The CDR3 DNA follows: TGTGCCAGCAGCTTGGGGCGACAGGGGGCGAACACTGAAGCTTTCTTT. This gives the protein CASSLGRQGANTEAFF.

J is TRBJ2-1 and V is TRBV5-6; perhaps TRBD2 as D (6 bases). The V gene's germline CDR1 is SGHDT and CDR2 YYEEEE. V was trimmed by 0 bases and J by 1 base, leaving 14 bases between them. The CDR3 sequence is 17 residues long. The CDR3 region is CASSLAVGGASYNEQFF. CDR3 bases: TGTGCCAGCAGCTTGGCGGTCGGCGGGGCTTCCTACAATGAGCAGTTCTTC.

The chain uses TRBV7-8 and TRBJ1-3; maybe TRBD1 (5 bases). V shed 5 bases and J shed 4 bases, with 18 bases lying between them. The CDR3 is 16 residues long. Germline V gene sequence: CDR1 SGHVS, CDR2 FQNEAQ. The CDR3 DNA reads as TGTGCCAGCAGCGCGGACATGACGATTCCCGGAAACACCATATATTTT. Its translation is CASSADMTIPGNTIYF. Using reference TRBV7-8 and TRBJ1-3 for the parts outside the CDR3, the full variable domain is GAGVSQSPRYKVAKRGQDVALRCDPISGHVSLFWYQQALGQGPEFLTYFQNEAQLDKSGLPSDRFFAERPEGSVSTLKIQRTQQEDSAVYLCASSADMTIPGNTIYFGEGSWLTVV.

The chain uses TRBV7-8 and TRBJ2-1; 9 bases are a match to TRBD2. Per the germline V gene, CDR1 is SGHVS and CDR2 is FQNEAQ. Unmatched junction bases numbered 12, after V lost 3 bases and J lost 0 bases. This CDR3 is 19 amino acids long. The CDR3 region has the DNA TGTGCCAGCAGCTTTGTTCGACTAGCGGAAAACTTCTCCTACAATGAGCAGTTCTTC. Protein product: CASSFVRLAENFSYNEQFF.

The gene calls are TRBV19 and TRBJ2-2, with 11 bases lining up with TRBD1. The ends lost 4 bases at V and 4 bases at J; junction bases unmatched: 5. This CDR3 is built from 16 residues. From germline, CDR1 is LNHDA and CDR2 SQIVND (reference sequence). Here the CDR3 DNA reads TGTGCCAGTAGTACCCCGGGACAGGGGGTCACCGGGGAGCTGTTTTTT. As protein: CASSTPGQGVTGELFF.

This clone was recorded a few times. The DNA of the CDR3 is TGTGCCAGCAGCCCCGCCGGGACTAGCGGGGGGGGACTAGGAGAGACCCAGTACTTC. Protein product: CASSPAGTSGGGLGETQYF. The rearrangement uses TRBV7-9 and TRBJ2-5; 16 bases align to TRBD2. J was trimmed by 4 bases and V by 5 bases; bases with no gene match: 13. In germline, CDR1 is SEHNR, CDR2 FQNEAQ (reference sequence). CDR3 size: 19 residues.

V usage is TRBV10-3 and J usage is TRBJ2-6, with a possible D match to TRBD1 (5 bases). Germline assignment: CDR1 ENHRY and CDR2 SYGVKD. Trimming took 6 bases from V and 0 from J, leaving 12 bases between them. The CDR3 covers 16 residues. CDR3 nucleotide sequence: TGTGCCATCAGGACCCAGGACATCTCTGGGGCCAACGTCCTGACTTTC. Amino acid sequence: CAIRTQDISGANVLTF.

This clone was found once. This sequence joins TRBV6-5 and TRBJ2-7; tentatively, D is TRBD1 (5 bases). Trimming took 5 bases from V and 7 from J, leaving 18 bases between them. This CDR3 comprises 14 residues. Looked up from germline, CDR1 is MNHEY and CDR2 is SVGAGI. The CDR3 reads CASSPMTGSGEQYF. Here the CDR3 DNA reads TGTGCCAGCAGTCCCATGACGGGTTCAGGGGAGCAGTACTTC.

This chain links TRBV4-2 with TRBJ2-7; perhaps TRBD1 as D (5 bases). The V gene lost 1 base and the J gene lost 4 bases, with 14 bases spanning the gap. Germline CDR1 reads LGHNA; CDR2 reads YNFKEQ. CDR3 length equals 15 residues. The CDR3 sequence: CASSQAPGQAYEQYF. For the CDR3, the DNA is TGTGCCAGCAGCCAAGCCCCAGGGCAGGCTTACGAGCAGTACTTC.